The next 11 T cell receptor beta chains were all read from a single sample in a study of memory CD4+ T cells and cytomegalovirus serostatus. TCRdb keeps only in-frame clones here, not all; method: immunoSEQ multiplex PCR. Of 35,000 to 50,000 clones listed, about three quarters are singletons. The sort gate was single viable CD3+CD4+CD8-CD45RO+ cells for memory CD4+ T cells. The material sequenced was memory CD4+ T cells from blood. These TCRs come from an adult in good health and CMV-seronegative.

The V gene is TRBV6-6, the J gene TRBJ1-2; D unclear. V lost 0 bases to trimming and J lost 7 bases, with 9 bases between them. From germline, CDR1 is MNHNY and CDR2 SVGAGI (reference sequence). CDR3 length: 13 residues. The chain's CDR3 is CASSYSGGVGYTF. CDR3 DNA: TGTGCCAGCAGTTACTCGGGCGGCGTTGGCTACACCTTC.

The chain couples TRBV28 to TRBJ2-2; the match to TRBD2 covers 8 bases. With 11 bases clipped from V and 0 bases from J, the junction kept 5 bases outside the gene matches. The V gene's germline CDR1 is MDHEN and CDR2 SYDVKM. This CDR3 spans 14 amino acids. The CDR3 loop reads CAGNSGANTGELFF. The CDR3 region has the DNA TGTGCCGGAAATAGCGGGGCGAACACCGGGGAGCTGTTTTTT. Full variable domain (remainder filled in from reference TRBV28 and TRBJ2-2): DVKVTQSSRYLVKRTGEKVFLECVQDMDHENMFWYRQDPGLGLRLIYFSYDVKMKEKGDIPEGYSVSREKKERFSLILESASTNQTSMYLCAGNSGANTGELFFGEGSRLTVL.

The chain is built from TRBV5-6 and TRBJ2-3; D not certain. Trimming pared 0 bases from V and 0 bases from J, leaving 8 bases between. The germline gives CDR1 SGHDT, CDR2 YYEEEE. The CDR3 consists of 15 residues. CDR3 sequence: CASSLEVTSTDTQYF. CDR3 bases: TGTGCCAGCAGCTTGGAAGTTACTAGCACAGATACGCAGTATTTT.

V usage is TRBV7-2 and J usage is TRBJ1-6; D is unresolved. Germline CDR1 and CDR2: SGHTA and FQGNSA. The V end lost 2 bases, the J end lost 4 bases, and 9 bases lay between the germline ends. CDR3 length: 15 residues. DNA of the CDR3: TGTGCCAGCAGCTTACAACCTTCTTATAATTCACCCCTCCACTTT. This translates into CASSLQPSYNSPLHF.

The rearrangement joins TRBV28 to TRBJ1-5; D may be TRBD1 (6 bases). CDR1 is MDHEN and CDR2 is SYDVKM in the germline V gene. Deletions cut 2 bases from V and 11 bases from J, with 16 bases between. CDR3 length: 14 amino acids. Here the CDR3 reads CASSLIQGLSTQHF. The CDR3 coding sequence is TGTGCCAGCAGTTTAATACAGGGTTTGTCGACCCAGCATTTT.

The rearrangement joins TRBV5-5 to TRBJ2-1; 9 bases map to TRBD1. Germline V lookup: CDR1 SGHKS, CDR2 YYEKEE (reference sequence). The CDR3 spans 15 residues. J was trimmed by 3 bases and V by 4 bases; bases with no gene match: 5. As DNA, the CDR3 is TGTGCCAGCAGCCAGGACAGGGGATACTACAATGAGCAGTTCTTC. It encodes CASSQDRGYYNEQFF.

The chain recombines TRBV7-9 with TRBJ2-4, with D perhaps matching TRBD1 (5 bases). Germline CDR1 and CDR2: SEHNR and FQNEAQ (reference sequence). Between the trimmed V and J ends, which lost 4 bases and 6 bases, there was a span of 7 bases. The length of the CDR3 is 12 residues. CDR3 protein: CASSSTVNIQYF. The CDR3 DNA follows: TGTGCCAGCAGCTCGACAGTAAACATTCAGTACTTC.

The genes are TRBV5-6 and TRBJ1-1; TRBD1 aligns across 11 bases. V was pared by 4 bases and J by 0 bases, with 8 bases of the junction left unmatched. CDR1 and CDR2 (germline): SGHDT, YYEEEE. The CDR3 loop spans 17 amino acids. The CDR3: CASSRLRTGGLNTEAFF. The CDR3 DNA sequence: TGTGCCAGCAGCCGCCTACGGACAGGGGGCCTGAACACTGAAGCTTTCTTT.

V gene TRBV12-2 combines with J gene TRBJ2-7. TRBV12-2 represents a pseudogene. The length of the CDR3 is 14 residues. CDR3 sequence: CASRLARTGYEQYF. CDR3 nucleotide sequence: TGTGCAAGTCGCTTAGCCCGGACGGGCTACGAGCAGTACTTC.

V and J are TRBV15 and TRBJ2-3; D possibly matches TRBD1 or TRBD2 (5 bases each). CDR3 length: 14 residues. The V end was cut by 3 bases, the J end by 0 bases, with 7 bases between. Germline V CDR1 and CDR2: LNHNV, YYDKDF (reference sequence). CDR3 nucleotide sequence: TGTGCCACCAGCAGTGGGGACAGCACAGATACGCAGTATTTT. Encoded protein: CATSSGDSTDTQYF.

V is TRBV5-1 and J is TRBJ1-6; a possible D gene is TRBD1 (6 bases). Trimming stripped 2 bases from V and 5 bases from J, with 11 bases between. In germline, CDR1 is SGHRS, CDR2 YFSETQ. The CDR3 consists of 15 residues. The DNA of the CDR3 is TGCGCCAGCAGCTTTGGACAGCCTAATAATTCACCCCTCCACTTT. Translated, it gives CASSFGQPNNSPLHF. The entire variable domain, with the rest obtained from reference TRBV5-1 and TRBJ1-6, is as follows: KAGVTQTPRYLIKTRGQQVTLSCSPISGHRSVSWYQQTPGQGLQFLFEYFSETQRNKGNFPGRFSGRQFSNSRSEMNVSTLELGDSALYLCASSFGQPNNSPLHFGNGTRLTVT.